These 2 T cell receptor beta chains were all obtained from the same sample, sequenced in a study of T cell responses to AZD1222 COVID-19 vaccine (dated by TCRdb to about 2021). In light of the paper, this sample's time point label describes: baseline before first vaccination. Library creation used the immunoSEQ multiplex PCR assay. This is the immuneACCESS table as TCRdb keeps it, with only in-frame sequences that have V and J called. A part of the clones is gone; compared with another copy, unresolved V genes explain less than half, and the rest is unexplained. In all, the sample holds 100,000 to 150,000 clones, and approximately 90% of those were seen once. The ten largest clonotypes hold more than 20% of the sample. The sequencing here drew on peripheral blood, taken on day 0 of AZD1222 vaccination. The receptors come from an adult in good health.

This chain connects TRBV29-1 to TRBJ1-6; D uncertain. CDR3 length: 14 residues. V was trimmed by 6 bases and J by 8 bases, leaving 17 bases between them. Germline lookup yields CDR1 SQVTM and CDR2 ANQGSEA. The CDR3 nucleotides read TGCAGCGTCCGGGGAGGTTCGGAAGATTCACCCCTCCACTTT. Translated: CSVRGGSEDSPLHF.

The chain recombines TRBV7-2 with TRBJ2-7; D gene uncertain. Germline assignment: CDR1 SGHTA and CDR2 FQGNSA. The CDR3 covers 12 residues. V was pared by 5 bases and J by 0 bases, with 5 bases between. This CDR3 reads CASSRSSYEQYF. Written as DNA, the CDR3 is TGTGCCAGCAGCCGATCCTCCTACGAGCAGTACTTC. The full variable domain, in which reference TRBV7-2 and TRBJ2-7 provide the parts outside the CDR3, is GAGVSQSPSNKVTEKGKDVELRCDPISGHTALYWYRQSLGQGLEFLIYFQGNSAPDKSGLPSDRFSAERTGGSVSTLTIQRTQQEDSAVYLCASSRSSYEQYFGPGTRLTVT.